This TCR beta chain originates from a study of CD8 T cells in Susac syndrome. Findings and caveats of the study: Regarding the TCR sequencing and HLA analysis, the study admitted that a relatively small number of individuals were involved.

The T cells that were sequenced for TCR beta were CD8+ and CD4+ cells from blood. TEMRA cells were enriched by FACS, while CD8+ and CD4+ T cells were obtained through a negative isolation that was performed magnetically. RNA in amounts of about 0.5 to 1 ug was reverse transcribed with random hexamers. Amplification of TCR beta CDR3 was carried out by immunoSEQ multiplex PCR, which covered 54 Vbeta and 13 Jbeta segments. MiXCR, applied by TCRdb to the immunoSEQ multiplex PCR reads, yields one record per CDR3 protein. Found here are roughly 150,000 distinct CDR3 sequences, less than 97% of them singletons; the top ten hold 0.14% to 0.15%. About this clonotype itself: What it binds is not known.

Material: CD8+ T cells from PBMCs. The clonotype comes from a human donor with multiple sclerosis.

The DNA for the CDR3 is TGTGCCAGCAGCGTAGGGACTAGCGGGGGGGCCGCAGATACGCAGTATTTT. Translating it yields CASSVGTSGGAADTQYF. V usage is TRBV9 and J usage is TRBJ2-3; 15 bases are shared with TRBD2. The CDR3 extends over 17 amino acids. V was clipped by 0 bases and J by 4 bases; unmatched bases: 3. The germline CDR1 and CDR2 sequences are SGDLS and YYNGEE.